A single sample gave rise to the 2 T cell receptor beta chains below, sequenced in a study. One entry per CDR3 protein results from TCRdb running MiXCR on the 5' RACE reads. The data hold 8,400 or so distinct CDR3 sequences, with 60% observed a single time. Sequencing was performed on tumor-infiltrating memory CD4+ T cells sorted from the breast tumor. Stated subset: memory CD4+ T cells, CD4+CD45RO+CD25-. The source is a female donor with breast cancer.

The chain links TRBV5-1 to TRBJ1-5, with D possibly TRBD1 on 6 matching bases. The CDR3 sequence is 13 residues long. Trimming pared 5 bases from V and 6 bases from J, leaving 12 bases between. The germline V gene has CDR1 SGHRS and CDR2 YFSETQ. The CDR3, as DNA: TGCGCCAGCAGGAGCGAACAGGGTCAGCCCCAGCATTTT. It encodes CASRSEQGQPQHF.

The gene calls are TRBV12-3 or TRBV12-4 and TRBJ1-1; weak D call: TRBD1 (6 bases). This CDR3 region has 14 residues. V lost 6 bases, J lost 3 bases, and 14 bases lay in between. This chain's CDR3 is CASSLQGWDTEAFF. Here the CDR3 DNA reads TGTGCCAGCAGCCTTCAGGGGTGGGACACTGAAGCTTTCTTT.